The 15 T cell receptor beta chains presented below share a single source sample, sequenced in a study of control samples from healthy donors and cancer patients (dated by TCRdb to 2020 to 2021). The method was the immunoSEQ multiplex PCR assay. The table was pulled from immuneACCESS by TCRdb, which kept in-frame rearrangements only. Such tables lose some clones; where checked, under half of the loss comes from unresolved V genes, and the rest has no known cause. This sample holds 100,000 to 150,000 clones; 85% to 95% were observed only once. Jointly, the top ten make up 0.58% of the sample. Specimen: PBMCs. The source is an older man with head and neck cancer.

The CDR3 DNA follows: TGTGCCAGCAGCTTAGTCGCGGGGAGGGGGTCCAATGAGCAGTTCTTC. The encoded protein is CASSLVAGRGSNEQFF. V and J are TRBV13 and TRBJ2-1; TRBD2 might be the D (7 bases). V shed 1 base and J shed 6 bases, with 16 bases lying between them. CDR1 is PRHDT and CDR2 is FYEKMQ in the germline V gene (reference sequence). This CDR3 has 16 amino acids.

The V gene is TRBV11-3, the J gene TRBJ2-1; 9 bases agree with TRBD2. J was trimmed by 6 bases and V by 3 bases; bases with no gene match: 6. This CDR3 has 15 residues. Germline CDR1 is SGHNT and CDR2 is YENEEA. The CDR3 is CASSFRGRGANEQFF. CDR3 nucleotides: TGTGCCAGCAGCTTTCGCGGGAGGGGTGCCAATGAGCAGTTCTTC. Together with reference TRBV11-3 and TRBJ2-1, the CDR3 gives the full variable domain: EAGVVQSPRYKIIEKKQPVAFWCNPISGHNTLYWYLQNLGQGPELLIRYENEEAVDDSQLPKDRFSAERLKGVDSTLKIQPAELGDSAVYLCASSFRGRGANEQFFGPGTRLTVL.

Only one count was recorded for this clone. The chain joins TRBV13 to TRBJ1-6; 7 bases are a match to TRBD1. Losses at the gene ends were 6 bases for V and 0 bases for J; bases not matched to a gene: 5. The germline V gene encodes CDR1 PRHDT and CDR2 FYEKMQ (reference sequence). CDR3 length: 16 amino acids. The CDR3 DNA reads as TGTGCCAGCAGATTGGGACAGAGCTCCTATAATTCACCCCTCCACTTT. It is translated as CASRLGQSSYNSPLHF.

CDR3 sequence: CASSATSRYSYEQYF. The CDR3 region has the DNA TGTGCCAGCAGCGCGACTAGCCGGTACTCCTACGAGCAGTACTTC. The J gene is TRBJ2-7, the V gene TRBV9, with TRBD2 identical over 7 bases. V lost 3 bases to trimming and J lost 0 bases; unmatched junction nucleotides: 6. Germline values: CDR1 SGDLS, CDR2 YYNGEE. The length of the CDR3 is 15 residues.

CDR3 sequence: CASSLAVLSYEQYF. Here the CDR3 DNA reads TGTGCCAGCAGCTTAGCGGTCCTTTCCTACGAGCAGTACTTC. The J gene is TRBJ2-7, the V gene TRBV11-2; D gene unclear. Germline V gives CDR1 SGHAT, CDR2 FQNNGV. Trimming took 1 base from V and 1 from J, leaving 8 bases between them. CDR3 size: 14 residues.

This clone was seen just once. V and J are TRBV5-1 and TRBJ1-4, with D perhaps TRBD1 (5 bases). The CDR3 sequence is 14 residues long. Per the germline V gene, CDR1 is SGHRS and CDR2 is YFSETQ. V was clipped by 4 bases and J by 4 bases, with 11 bases between them. The CDR3 DNA follows: TGCGCCAGCAGCACGACAGCGGATAATGAAAAACTGTTTTTT. It encodes CASSTTADNEKLFF.

The V gene is TRBV6-5, the J gene TRBJ1-1; 8 bases match TRBD1. The CDR3 sequence is 13 residues long. Germline-derived CDR1 and CDR2 are MNHEY and SVGAGI. The ends lost 6 bases at V and 8 bases at J; junction bases unmatched: 8. DNA of the CDR3: TGTGCCAGCAGACCCGGACAGGGAGAGGAAGCTTTCTTT. Protein: CASRPGQGEEAFF.

This clone appeared a few times. The chain links TRBV7-2 to TRBJ2-7; 11 bases align to TRBD1. CDR3 length: 15 residues. Germline V lookup: CDR1 SGHTA, CDR2 FQGNSA. The ends lost 6 bases at V and 6 bases at J; junction bases unmatched: 10. The CDR3 sequence: CASSYRTGGLSEQYF. CDR3 sequence (DNA): TGTGCCAGCAGTTATCGGACAGGGGGCCTGTCCGAGCAGTACTTC.

This chain uses TRBV2 with TRBJ1-5; possible D gene TRBD1, 6 bases. This CDR3 spans 15 amino acids. V dropped 2 bases and J dropped 1 base, with 9 bases sitting between them. CDR1 and CDR2 (germline): SNHLY, FYNNEI. Written as DNA, the CDR3 is TGTGCCAGCAGTGAACAACAGGGCAGCAATCAGCCCCAGCATTTT. This gives the protein CASSEQQGSNQPQHF.

The chain employs TRBV18 and TRBJ1-1, with 9 bases fitting TRBD1. CDR3 length: 14 residues. The V gene's germline CDR1 is KGHSH and CDR2 LQKENI. With V trimmed by 5 bases and J by 2 bases, 3 bases remained unmatched. CDR3 DNA sequence: TGTGCCAGCTCATGGACAGGGGATAACACTGAAGCTTTCTTT. Protein: CASSWTGDNTEAFF.

V is TRBV18 and J is TRBJ1-6; no definite D call. Germline V gives CDR1 KGHSH, CDR2 LQKENI. The CDR3 is 15 residues long. V lost 2 bases and J 6 bases, leaving 11 bases between the germline ends. CDR3 in DNA: TGTGCCAGCTCACCATCTGGGAGCATTAATTCACCCCTCCACTTT. It specifies CASSPSGSINSPLHF.

The chain joins TRBV10-3 to TRBJ2-5; D is uncertain. V gave up 5 bases and J gave up 5 bases, with 15 bases separating them. The CDR3 has 14 amino acids. Germline V CDR1 and CDR2: ENHRY, SYGVKD. Written as DNA, the CDR3 is TGTGCCATCAGTCCTCTTGATGGCAGGGAGACCCAGTACTTC. Translated: CAISPLDGRETQYF.

On this clone itself: At one of its ends the junction is not consistent with the germline gene, which may arise from a read error. The chain combines TRBV5-1 with TRBJ1-1, with a weak D call TRBD1 (6 bases). Germline loops: CDR1 SGHRS, CDR2 YFSETQ. This CDR3 comprises 10 residues. Here the CDR3 reads CASSLDQGTF. The DNA of the CDR3 is TGCGCCAGCAGCTTGGATCAGGGGACCTTT.

The V gene is TRBV7-2, the J gene TRBJ1-2, with 7 bases matching TRBD1. This CDR3 contains 16 residues. The junction had 13 bases not matched to a gene; V was cut back by 2 bases and J by 7 bases. The V gene's germline CDR1 is SGHTA and CDR2 FQGNSA. This chain's CDR3 is CASSLSARQGGSGYTF. The CDR3 DNA is TGTGCCAGCAGCTTATCCGCTCGACAGGGAGGGAGTGGCTACACCTTC.

This clone has just one count. This chain joins TRBV4-1 and TRBJ2-1; a weak D match, TRBD2 (6 bases). Trimming shortened V by 4 bases and J by 5 bases, and 12 bases separated the two germline ends. Germline CDR1 reads MGHRA; CDR2 reads YSYEKL. CDR3 size: 14 residues. CDR3 in DNA: TGCGCCAGCAGCCCACTGGGACTTAACAATGAGCAGTTCTTC. Its protein product is CASSPLGLNNEQFF.